These 2 T cell receptor beta chains came from one sample sequenced in a study of blood T cell repertoires in COVID-19. The table came from immunoSEQ multiplex PCR; TCRdb's copy has only in-frame clones and leaves some out. The sample has about 480,000 clones; about 87% are singletons. Sample: peripheral blood. The origin of the receptors is a woman between 45 and 60 years old with COVID-19, enrolled during active disease.

This rearrangement joins TRBV27 to TRBJ2-7; D ambiguous. The V gene lost 6 bases and the J gene lost 4 bases, with 4 bases spanning the gap. CDR3 length: 10 amino acids. CDR1 is MNHEY and CDR2 is SMNVEV in the germline V gene (reference sequence). The CDR3 coding sequence is TGTGCCAGCAGGAGTTACGAGCAGTACTTC. Its protein is CASRSYEQYF.

DNA for the CDR3: TGTGCCAGCAGGGCCGCGACGGGGACTTCAGAGACCCAGTACTTC. As protein: CASRAATGTSETQYF. The chain joins TRBV7-9 to TRBJ2-5; perhaps TRBD2 as D (6 bases). Germline V gives CDR1 SEHNR, CDR2 FQNEAQ (reference sequence). The CDR3 sequence is 15 residues long. The V and J ends lost 6 bases and 4 bases respectively, with 18 bases between them.